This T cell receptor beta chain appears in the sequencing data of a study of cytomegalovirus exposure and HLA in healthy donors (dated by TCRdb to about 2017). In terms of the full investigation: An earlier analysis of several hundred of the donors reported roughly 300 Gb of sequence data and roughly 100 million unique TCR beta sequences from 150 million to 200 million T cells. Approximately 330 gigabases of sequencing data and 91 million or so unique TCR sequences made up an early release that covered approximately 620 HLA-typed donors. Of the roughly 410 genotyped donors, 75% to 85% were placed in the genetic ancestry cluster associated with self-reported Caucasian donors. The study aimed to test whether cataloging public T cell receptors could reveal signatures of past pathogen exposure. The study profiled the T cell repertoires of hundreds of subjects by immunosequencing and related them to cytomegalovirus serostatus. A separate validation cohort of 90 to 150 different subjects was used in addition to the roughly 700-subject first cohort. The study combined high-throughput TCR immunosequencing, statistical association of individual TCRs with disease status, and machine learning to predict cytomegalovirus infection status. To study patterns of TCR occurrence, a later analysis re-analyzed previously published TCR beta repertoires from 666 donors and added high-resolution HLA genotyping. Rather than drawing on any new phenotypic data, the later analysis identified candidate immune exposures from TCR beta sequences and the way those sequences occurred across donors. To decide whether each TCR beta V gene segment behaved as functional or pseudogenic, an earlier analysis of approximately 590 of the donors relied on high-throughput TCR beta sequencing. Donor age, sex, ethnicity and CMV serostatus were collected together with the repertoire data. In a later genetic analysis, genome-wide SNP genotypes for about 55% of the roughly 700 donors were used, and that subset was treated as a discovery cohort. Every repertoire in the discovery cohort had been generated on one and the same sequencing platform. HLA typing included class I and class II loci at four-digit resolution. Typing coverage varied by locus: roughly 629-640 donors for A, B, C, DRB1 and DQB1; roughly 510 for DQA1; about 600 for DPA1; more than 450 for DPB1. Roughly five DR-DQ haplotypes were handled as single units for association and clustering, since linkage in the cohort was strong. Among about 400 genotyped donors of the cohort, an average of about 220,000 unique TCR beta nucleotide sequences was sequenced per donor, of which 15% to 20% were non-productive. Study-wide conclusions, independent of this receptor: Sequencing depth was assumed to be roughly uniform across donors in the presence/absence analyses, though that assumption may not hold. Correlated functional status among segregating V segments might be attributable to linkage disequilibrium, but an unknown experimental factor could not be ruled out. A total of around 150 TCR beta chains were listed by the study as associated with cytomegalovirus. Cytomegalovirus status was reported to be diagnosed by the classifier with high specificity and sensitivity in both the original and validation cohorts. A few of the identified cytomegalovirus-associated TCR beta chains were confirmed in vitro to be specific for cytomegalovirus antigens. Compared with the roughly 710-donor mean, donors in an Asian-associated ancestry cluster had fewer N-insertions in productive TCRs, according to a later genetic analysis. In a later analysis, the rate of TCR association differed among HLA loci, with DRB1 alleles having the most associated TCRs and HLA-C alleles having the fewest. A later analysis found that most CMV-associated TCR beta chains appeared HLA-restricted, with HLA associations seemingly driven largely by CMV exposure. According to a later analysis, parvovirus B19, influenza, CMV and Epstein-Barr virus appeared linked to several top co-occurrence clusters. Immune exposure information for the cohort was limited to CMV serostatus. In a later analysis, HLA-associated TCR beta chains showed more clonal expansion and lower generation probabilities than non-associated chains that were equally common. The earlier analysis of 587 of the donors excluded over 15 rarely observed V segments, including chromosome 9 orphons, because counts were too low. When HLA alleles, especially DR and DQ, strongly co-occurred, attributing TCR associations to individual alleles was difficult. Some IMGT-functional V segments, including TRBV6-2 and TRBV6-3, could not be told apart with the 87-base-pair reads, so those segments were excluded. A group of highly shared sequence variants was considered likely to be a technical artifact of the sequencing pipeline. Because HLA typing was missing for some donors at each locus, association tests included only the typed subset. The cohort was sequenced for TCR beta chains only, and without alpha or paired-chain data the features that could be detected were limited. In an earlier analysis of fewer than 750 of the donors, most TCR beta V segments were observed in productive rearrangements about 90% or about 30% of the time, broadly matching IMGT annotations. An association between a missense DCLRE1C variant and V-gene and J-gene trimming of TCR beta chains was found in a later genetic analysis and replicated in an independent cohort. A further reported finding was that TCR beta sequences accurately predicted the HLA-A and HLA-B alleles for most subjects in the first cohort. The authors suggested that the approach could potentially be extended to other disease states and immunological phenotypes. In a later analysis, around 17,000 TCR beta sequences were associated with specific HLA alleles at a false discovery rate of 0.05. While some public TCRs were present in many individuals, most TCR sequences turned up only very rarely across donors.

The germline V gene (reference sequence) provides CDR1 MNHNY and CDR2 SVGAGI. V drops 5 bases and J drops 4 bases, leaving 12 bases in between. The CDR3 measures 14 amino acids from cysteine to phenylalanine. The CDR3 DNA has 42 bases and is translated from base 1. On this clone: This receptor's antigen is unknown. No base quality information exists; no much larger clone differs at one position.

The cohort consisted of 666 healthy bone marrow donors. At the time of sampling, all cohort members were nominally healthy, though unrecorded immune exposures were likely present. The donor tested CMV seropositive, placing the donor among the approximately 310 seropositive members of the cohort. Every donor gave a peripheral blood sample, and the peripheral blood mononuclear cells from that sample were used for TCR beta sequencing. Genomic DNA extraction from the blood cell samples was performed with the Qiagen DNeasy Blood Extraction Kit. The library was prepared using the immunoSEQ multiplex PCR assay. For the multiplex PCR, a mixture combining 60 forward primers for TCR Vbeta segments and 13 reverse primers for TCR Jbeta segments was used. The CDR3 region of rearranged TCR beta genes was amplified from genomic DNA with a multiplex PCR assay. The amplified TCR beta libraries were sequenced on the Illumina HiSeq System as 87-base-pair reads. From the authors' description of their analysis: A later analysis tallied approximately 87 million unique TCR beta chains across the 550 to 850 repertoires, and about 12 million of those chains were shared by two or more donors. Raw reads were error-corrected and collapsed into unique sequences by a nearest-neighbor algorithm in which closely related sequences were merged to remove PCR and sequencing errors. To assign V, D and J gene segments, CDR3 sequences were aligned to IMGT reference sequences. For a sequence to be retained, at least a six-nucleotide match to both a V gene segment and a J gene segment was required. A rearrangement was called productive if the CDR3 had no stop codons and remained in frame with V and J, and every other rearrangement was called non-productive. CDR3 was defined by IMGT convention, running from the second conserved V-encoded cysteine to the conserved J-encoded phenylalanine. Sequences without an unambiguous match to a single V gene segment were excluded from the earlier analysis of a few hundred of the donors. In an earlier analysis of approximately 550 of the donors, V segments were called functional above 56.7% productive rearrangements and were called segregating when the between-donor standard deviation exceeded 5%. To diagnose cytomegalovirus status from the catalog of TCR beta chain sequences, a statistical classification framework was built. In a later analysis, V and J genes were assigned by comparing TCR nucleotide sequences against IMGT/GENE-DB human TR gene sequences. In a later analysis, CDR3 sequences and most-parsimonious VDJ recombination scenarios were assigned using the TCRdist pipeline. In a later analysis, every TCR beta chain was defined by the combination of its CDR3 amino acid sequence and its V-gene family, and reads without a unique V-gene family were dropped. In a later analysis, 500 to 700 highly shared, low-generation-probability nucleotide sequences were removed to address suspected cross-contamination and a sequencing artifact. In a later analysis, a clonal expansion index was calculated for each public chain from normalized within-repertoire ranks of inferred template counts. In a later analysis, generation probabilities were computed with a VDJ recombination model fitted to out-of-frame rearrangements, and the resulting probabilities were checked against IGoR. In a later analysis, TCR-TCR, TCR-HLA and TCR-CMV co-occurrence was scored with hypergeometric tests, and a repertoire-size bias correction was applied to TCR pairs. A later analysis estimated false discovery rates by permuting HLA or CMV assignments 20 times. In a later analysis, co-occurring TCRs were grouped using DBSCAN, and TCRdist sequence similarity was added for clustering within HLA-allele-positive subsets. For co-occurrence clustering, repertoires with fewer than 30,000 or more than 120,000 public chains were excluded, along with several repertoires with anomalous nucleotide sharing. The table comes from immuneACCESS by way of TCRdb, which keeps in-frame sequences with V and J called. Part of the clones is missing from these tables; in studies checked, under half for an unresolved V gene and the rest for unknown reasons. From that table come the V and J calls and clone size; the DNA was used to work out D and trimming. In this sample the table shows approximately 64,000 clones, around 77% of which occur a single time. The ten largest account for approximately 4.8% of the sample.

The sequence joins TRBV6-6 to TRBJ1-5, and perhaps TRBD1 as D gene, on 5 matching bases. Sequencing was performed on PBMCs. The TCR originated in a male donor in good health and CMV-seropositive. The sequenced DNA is TGTGCCAGCAGTCGCGGAAAGGGGAATCAGCCCCAGCATTTT. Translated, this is CASSRGKGNQPQHF.